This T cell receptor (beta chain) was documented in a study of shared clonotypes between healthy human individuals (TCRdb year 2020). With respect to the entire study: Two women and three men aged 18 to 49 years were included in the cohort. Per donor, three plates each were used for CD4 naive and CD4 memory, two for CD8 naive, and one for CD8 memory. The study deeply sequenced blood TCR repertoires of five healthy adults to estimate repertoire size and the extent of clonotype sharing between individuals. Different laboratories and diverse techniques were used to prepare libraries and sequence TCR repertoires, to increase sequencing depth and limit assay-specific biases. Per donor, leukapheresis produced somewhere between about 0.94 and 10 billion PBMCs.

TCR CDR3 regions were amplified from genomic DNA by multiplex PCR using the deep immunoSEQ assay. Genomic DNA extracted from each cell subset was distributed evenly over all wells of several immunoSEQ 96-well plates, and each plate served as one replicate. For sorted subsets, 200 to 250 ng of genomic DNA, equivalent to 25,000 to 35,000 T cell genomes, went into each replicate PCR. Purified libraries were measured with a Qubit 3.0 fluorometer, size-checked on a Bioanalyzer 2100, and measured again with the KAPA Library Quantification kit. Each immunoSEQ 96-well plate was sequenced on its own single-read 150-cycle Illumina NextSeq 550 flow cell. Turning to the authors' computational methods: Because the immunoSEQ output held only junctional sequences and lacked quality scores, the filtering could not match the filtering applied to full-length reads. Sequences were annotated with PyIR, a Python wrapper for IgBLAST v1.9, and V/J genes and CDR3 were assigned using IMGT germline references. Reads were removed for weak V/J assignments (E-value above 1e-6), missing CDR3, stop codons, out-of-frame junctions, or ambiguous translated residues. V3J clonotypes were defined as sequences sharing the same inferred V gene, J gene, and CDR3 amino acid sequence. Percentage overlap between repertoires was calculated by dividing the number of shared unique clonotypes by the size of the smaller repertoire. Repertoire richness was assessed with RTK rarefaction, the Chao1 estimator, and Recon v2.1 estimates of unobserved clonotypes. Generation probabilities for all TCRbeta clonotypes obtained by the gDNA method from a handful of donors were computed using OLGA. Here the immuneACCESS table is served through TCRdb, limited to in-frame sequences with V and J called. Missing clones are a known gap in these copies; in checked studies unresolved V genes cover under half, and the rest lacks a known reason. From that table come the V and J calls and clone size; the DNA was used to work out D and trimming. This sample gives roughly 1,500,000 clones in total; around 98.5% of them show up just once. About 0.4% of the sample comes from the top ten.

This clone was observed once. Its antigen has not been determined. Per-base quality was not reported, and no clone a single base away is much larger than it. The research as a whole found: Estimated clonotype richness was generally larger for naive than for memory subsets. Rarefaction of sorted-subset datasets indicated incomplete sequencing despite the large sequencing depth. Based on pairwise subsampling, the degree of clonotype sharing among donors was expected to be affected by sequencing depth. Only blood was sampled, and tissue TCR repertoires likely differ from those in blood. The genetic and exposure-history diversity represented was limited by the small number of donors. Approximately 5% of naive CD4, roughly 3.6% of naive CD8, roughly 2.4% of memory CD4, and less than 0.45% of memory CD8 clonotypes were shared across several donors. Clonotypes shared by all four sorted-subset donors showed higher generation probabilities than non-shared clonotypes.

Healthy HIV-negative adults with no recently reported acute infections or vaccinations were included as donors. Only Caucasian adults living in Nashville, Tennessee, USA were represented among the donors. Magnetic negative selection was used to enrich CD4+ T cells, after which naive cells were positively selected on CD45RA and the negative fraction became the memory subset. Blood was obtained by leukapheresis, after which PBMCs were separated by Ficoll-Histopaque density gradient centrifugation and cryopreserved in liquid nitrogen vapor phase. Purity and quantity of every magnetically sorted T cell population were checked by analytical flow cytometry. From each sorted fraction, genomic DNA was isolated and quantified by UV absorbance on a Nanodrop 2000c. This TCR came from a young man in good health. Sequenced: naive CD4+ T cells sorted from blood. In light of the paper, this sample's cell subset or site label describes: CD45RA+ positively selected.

The CDR3 protein: CASSSLKKLPGIMNTEAFF. The sequenced DNA is TGTGCCAGCAGCTCGCTTAAGAAACTACCAGGGATCATGAACACTGAAGCTTTCTTT. The V and J genes are TRBV11-2 and TRBJ1-1; a tentative D match to TRBD1 spans 5 bases. V loses 4 bases, J loses 0 bases, and the germline ends lie 24 bases apart. From the germline V gene, CDR1 is SGHAT and CDR2 is FQNNGV. Taken from cysteine to phenylalanine, the CDR3 has 19 residues. Just the 57-base CDR3 DNA is kept, in frame starting at base 1.